A single sample gave rise to the 10 T cell receptor beta chains below, sequenced in a study of shared clonotypes between healthy human individuals. Using immunoSEQ multiplex PCR, the repertoire was profiled, and TCRdb retains in-frame clones only, with some absent. Counted here are some 660,000 clones, around three quarters occurring once; the ten biggest clones make up under 2%. The sample consisted of memory CD4+ T cells sorted from blood. Subset of the sample: CD45RA-negative fraction. Receptors were obtained from a young woman in good health.

The V call is TRBV27, the J call TRBJ1-2; D remains unclear. Germline CDR1 reads MNHEY; CDR2 reads SMNVEV (reference sequence). The CDR3 totals 16 residues. V was pared by 6 bases and J by 0 bases, with 17 bases between. The CDR3: CASRSFKRTTNYGYTF. The CDR3 DNA is TGTGCCAGCAGATCCTTTAAAAGAACGACTAACTATGGCTACACCTTC.

There are a few counts of this clone. The chain combines TRBV19 with TRBJ2-2, with 10 positions matching TRBD2. Germline CDR1 is LNHDA and CDR2 is SQIVND (reference sequence). The trim removed 4 bases at V and 5 bases at J, leaving 4 bases unmatched. This CDR3 region has 15 residues. CDR3 amino acids: CASSSLAGVTGELFF. In DNA form, the CDR3 reads TGTGCCAGTAGTAGCCTAGCGGGAGTGACCGGGGAGCTGTTTTTT. The full variable domain, its missing parts supplied by reference TRBV19 and TRBJ2-2, is DGGITQSPKYLFRKEGQNVTLSCEQNLNHDAMYWYRQDPGQGLRLIYYSQIVNDFQKGDIAEGYSVSREKKESFPLTVTSAQKNPTAFYLCASSSLAGVTGELFFGEGSRLTVL.

The chain couples TRBV6-9 to TRBJ1-5; 8 nucleotides align to TRBD1. The CDR3 spans 16 residues. J lost 3 bases, V lost 7 bases, and 11 bases had no gene match. Germline CDR1 is MNHGY and CDR2 is SVAAGI. CDR3 sequence (DNA): TGTGCCAGCACCCGACGACAGGGGAAAATCAATCAGCCCCAGCATTTT. It yields the protein CASTRRQGKINQPQHF.

The chain recombines TRBV28 with TRBJ2-1; maybe TRBD2 (6 bases). This CDR3 spans 14 amino acids. V shed 3 bases and J shed 9 bases, with 15 bases lying between them. CDR1 MDHEN and CDR2 SYDVKM come from the germline V gene. The CDR3 DNA reads as TGTGCCAGCAGTTTCGTCGGGAGCCGCCCTGAGCAGTTCTTC. Its protein is CASSFVGSRPEQFF.

The chain is built from TRBV7-3 and TRBJ2-2; D might be TRBD1 or TRBD2, each matching 6 bases. Trimming pared 5 bases from V and 4 bases from J, leaving 14 bases between. The CDR3 runs to 15 residues. Germline V lookup: CDR1 SGHTA, CDR2 FQGTGA. This CDR3 reads CASSPRRGATGELFF. In DNA form, the CDR3 reads TGTGCCAGCAGCCCCCGGAGGGGGGCCACCGGGGAGCTGTTTTTT.

The chain employs TRBV28 and TRBJ2-7; no reliable D call. The CDR3 is made up of 12 amino acids. V was shortened by 5 bases and J by 5 bases, with 10 bases between the two germline ends. Germline V gene data show CDR1 as MDHEN and CDR2 as SYDVKM. The CDR3 loop is CASSTPLNEQYF. CDR3 DNA sequence: TGTGCCAGCAGTACCCCCCTGAACGAGCAGTACTTC.

The CDR3 DNA reads TGCGCCAGCAGCGCACGACTAGCGGGAGAATTGGAGCAGTTCTTC. Encoded protein: CASSARLAGELEQFF. This chain joins TRBV5-1 and TRBJ2-1; TRBD2 matches 12 bases. CDR1 SGHRS and CDR2 YFSETQ come from the germline V gene. V lost 4 bases to trimming and J lost 10 bases; unmatched junction nucleotides: 9. The CDR3 is made up of 15 amino acids.

This clone was seen only a few times. V is TRBV28 and J is TRBJ2-7; weak D call: TRBD1 (5 bases). From germline, CDR1 is MDHEN and CDR2 SYDVKM. The CDR3 consists of 14 residues. V was cut by 5 bases and J by 7 bases, with 18 bases left in between. CDR3 in amino acids: CASSPPPLSGEQYF. CDR3 nucleotide sequence: TGTGCCAGCAGTCCTCCCCCCTTATCAGGGGAGCAGTACTTC.

The gene calls are TRBV7-2 and TRBJ1-5, with TRBD1 identical over 7 bases. The CDR3 spans 17 residues. The V and J ends lost 2 bases and 3 bases, in that order; junction bases with no gene match: 10. Germline values: CDR1 SGHTA, CDR2 FQGNSA. The CDR3 DNA follows: TGTGCCAGCAGCTTAAGGGGGCTAACCGGAACCAATCAGCCCCAGCATTTT. It encodes CASSLRGLTGTNQPQHF.

This clone was seen a few times. The genes are TRBV2 and TRBJ2-2; 9 bases are shared with TRBD1. Germline V CDR1 and CDR2: SNHLY, FYNNEI. CDR3 length equals 16 residues. J was trimmed by 0 bases and V by 9 bases; bases with no gene match: 8. DNA of the CDR3: TGTGCCAGACAACCACGACAGGGGGCGAACACCGGGGAGCTGTTTTTT. Translating gives CARQPRQGANTGELFF.